These T cell receptor beta chains were read from a single sample in a study of Graves' ophthalmopathy and Graves' hyperthyroidism. TCRdb redid the calling of the multiplex PCR reads with MiXCR, one entry per CDR3 protein. This sample has approximately 1.2 million distinct CDR3 sequences, with about 40% found just once. Sequencing was done on a sample of peripheral blood or thyroid tissue (not recorded which). Receptors originate from an adult man with Graves' hyperthyroidism. CDR3s include the opening cysteine and the closing phenylalanine or tryptophan. Each record gives: V gene, clone size, J gene, D gene, CDR3 length, CDR3 DNA, CDR3 protein. D genes are given only for firm matches. Clone sizes are given selectively: once, few, many, or a class where the clone is expanded.

TRBV7-9	once	TRBJ2-7	-	14	TGTGCCAGCAGGGCCGGGGCCCTGACCTACGAGCAGTACTTC	CASRAGALTYEQYF
TRBV11-2	many	TRBJ2-5	-	14	TGTGCCAGCAGCTTAGACTTGTACCAAGAGACCCAGTACTTC	CASSLDLYQETQYF
TRBV7-9	-	TRBJ2-6	-	18	TGTGCCAGCGTCGATGGTAGGGCAGGGGCAACCGGGGCCAACGTCCTGACTTTC	CASVDGRAGATGANVLTF
TRBV9	few	TRBJ2-7	-	15	TGTGCCAGCAGCGTAGGTGACTGGCGGGTGTACGAGCAGTACTTC	CASSVGDWRVYEQYF
TRBV12-3/TRBV12-4	-	TRBJ1-1	-	15	TGTGCCAGCAGGCTCGGGGAGCCTAAGAACACTGAAGCTTTCTTT	CASRLGEPKNTEAFF
TRBV10-3	many	TRBJ1-6	TRBD1	15	TGTGCCATCAGTGAGTTAGGACAGGGAAATTCACCCCTCCACTTT	CAISELGQGNSPLHF
TRBV20-1	many	TRBJ2-2	TRBD1	15	TGCAGTGCTAAGGGGGCCGGCAGGCCTAACGGGGAGCTGTTTTTT	CSAKGAGRPNGELFF
TRBV11-2	many	TRBJ1-3	TRBD1	16	TGTGCCAGCAGCGGAGGAGGGACAGTCTCTGGAAACACCATATATTTT	CASSGGGTVSGNTIYF
TRBV12-3/TRBV12-4	-	TRBJ2-7	-	13	TGTGCCAGCAGCACGGGGATTGGCAACGAGCAGTACTTC	CASSTGIGNEQYF
TRBV3-1	many	TRBJ2-7	TRBD2	13	TGTGCCAGCAGTCAGGGGCTAGCGGGCGAGCAGTACTTC	CASSQGLAGEQYF